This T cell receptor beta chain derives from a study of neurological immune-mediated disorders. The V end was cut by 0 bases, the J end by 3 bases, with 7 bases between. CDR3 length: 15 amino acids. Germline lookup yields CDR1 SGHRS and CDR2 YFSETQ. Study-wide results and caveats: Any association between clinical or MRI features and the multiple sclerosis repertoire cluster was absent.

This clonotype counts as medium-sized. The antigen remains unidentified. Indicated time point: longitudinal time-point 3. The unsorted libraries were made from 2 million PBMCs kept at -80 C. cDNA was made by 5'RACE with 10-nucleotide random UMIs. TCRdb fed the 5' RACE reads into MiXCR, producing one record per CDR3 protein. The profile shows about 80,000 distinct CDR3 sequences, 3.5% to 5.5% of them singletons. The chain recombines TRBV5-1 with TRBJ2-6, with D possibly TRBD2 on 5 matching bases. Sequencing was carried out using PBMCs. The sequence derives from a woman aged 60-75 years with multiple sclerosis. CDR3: CASSLGGFGANVLTF. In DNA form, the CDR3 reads TGCGCCAGCAGCTTGGGAGGGTTTGGGGCCAACGTCCTGACTTTC.